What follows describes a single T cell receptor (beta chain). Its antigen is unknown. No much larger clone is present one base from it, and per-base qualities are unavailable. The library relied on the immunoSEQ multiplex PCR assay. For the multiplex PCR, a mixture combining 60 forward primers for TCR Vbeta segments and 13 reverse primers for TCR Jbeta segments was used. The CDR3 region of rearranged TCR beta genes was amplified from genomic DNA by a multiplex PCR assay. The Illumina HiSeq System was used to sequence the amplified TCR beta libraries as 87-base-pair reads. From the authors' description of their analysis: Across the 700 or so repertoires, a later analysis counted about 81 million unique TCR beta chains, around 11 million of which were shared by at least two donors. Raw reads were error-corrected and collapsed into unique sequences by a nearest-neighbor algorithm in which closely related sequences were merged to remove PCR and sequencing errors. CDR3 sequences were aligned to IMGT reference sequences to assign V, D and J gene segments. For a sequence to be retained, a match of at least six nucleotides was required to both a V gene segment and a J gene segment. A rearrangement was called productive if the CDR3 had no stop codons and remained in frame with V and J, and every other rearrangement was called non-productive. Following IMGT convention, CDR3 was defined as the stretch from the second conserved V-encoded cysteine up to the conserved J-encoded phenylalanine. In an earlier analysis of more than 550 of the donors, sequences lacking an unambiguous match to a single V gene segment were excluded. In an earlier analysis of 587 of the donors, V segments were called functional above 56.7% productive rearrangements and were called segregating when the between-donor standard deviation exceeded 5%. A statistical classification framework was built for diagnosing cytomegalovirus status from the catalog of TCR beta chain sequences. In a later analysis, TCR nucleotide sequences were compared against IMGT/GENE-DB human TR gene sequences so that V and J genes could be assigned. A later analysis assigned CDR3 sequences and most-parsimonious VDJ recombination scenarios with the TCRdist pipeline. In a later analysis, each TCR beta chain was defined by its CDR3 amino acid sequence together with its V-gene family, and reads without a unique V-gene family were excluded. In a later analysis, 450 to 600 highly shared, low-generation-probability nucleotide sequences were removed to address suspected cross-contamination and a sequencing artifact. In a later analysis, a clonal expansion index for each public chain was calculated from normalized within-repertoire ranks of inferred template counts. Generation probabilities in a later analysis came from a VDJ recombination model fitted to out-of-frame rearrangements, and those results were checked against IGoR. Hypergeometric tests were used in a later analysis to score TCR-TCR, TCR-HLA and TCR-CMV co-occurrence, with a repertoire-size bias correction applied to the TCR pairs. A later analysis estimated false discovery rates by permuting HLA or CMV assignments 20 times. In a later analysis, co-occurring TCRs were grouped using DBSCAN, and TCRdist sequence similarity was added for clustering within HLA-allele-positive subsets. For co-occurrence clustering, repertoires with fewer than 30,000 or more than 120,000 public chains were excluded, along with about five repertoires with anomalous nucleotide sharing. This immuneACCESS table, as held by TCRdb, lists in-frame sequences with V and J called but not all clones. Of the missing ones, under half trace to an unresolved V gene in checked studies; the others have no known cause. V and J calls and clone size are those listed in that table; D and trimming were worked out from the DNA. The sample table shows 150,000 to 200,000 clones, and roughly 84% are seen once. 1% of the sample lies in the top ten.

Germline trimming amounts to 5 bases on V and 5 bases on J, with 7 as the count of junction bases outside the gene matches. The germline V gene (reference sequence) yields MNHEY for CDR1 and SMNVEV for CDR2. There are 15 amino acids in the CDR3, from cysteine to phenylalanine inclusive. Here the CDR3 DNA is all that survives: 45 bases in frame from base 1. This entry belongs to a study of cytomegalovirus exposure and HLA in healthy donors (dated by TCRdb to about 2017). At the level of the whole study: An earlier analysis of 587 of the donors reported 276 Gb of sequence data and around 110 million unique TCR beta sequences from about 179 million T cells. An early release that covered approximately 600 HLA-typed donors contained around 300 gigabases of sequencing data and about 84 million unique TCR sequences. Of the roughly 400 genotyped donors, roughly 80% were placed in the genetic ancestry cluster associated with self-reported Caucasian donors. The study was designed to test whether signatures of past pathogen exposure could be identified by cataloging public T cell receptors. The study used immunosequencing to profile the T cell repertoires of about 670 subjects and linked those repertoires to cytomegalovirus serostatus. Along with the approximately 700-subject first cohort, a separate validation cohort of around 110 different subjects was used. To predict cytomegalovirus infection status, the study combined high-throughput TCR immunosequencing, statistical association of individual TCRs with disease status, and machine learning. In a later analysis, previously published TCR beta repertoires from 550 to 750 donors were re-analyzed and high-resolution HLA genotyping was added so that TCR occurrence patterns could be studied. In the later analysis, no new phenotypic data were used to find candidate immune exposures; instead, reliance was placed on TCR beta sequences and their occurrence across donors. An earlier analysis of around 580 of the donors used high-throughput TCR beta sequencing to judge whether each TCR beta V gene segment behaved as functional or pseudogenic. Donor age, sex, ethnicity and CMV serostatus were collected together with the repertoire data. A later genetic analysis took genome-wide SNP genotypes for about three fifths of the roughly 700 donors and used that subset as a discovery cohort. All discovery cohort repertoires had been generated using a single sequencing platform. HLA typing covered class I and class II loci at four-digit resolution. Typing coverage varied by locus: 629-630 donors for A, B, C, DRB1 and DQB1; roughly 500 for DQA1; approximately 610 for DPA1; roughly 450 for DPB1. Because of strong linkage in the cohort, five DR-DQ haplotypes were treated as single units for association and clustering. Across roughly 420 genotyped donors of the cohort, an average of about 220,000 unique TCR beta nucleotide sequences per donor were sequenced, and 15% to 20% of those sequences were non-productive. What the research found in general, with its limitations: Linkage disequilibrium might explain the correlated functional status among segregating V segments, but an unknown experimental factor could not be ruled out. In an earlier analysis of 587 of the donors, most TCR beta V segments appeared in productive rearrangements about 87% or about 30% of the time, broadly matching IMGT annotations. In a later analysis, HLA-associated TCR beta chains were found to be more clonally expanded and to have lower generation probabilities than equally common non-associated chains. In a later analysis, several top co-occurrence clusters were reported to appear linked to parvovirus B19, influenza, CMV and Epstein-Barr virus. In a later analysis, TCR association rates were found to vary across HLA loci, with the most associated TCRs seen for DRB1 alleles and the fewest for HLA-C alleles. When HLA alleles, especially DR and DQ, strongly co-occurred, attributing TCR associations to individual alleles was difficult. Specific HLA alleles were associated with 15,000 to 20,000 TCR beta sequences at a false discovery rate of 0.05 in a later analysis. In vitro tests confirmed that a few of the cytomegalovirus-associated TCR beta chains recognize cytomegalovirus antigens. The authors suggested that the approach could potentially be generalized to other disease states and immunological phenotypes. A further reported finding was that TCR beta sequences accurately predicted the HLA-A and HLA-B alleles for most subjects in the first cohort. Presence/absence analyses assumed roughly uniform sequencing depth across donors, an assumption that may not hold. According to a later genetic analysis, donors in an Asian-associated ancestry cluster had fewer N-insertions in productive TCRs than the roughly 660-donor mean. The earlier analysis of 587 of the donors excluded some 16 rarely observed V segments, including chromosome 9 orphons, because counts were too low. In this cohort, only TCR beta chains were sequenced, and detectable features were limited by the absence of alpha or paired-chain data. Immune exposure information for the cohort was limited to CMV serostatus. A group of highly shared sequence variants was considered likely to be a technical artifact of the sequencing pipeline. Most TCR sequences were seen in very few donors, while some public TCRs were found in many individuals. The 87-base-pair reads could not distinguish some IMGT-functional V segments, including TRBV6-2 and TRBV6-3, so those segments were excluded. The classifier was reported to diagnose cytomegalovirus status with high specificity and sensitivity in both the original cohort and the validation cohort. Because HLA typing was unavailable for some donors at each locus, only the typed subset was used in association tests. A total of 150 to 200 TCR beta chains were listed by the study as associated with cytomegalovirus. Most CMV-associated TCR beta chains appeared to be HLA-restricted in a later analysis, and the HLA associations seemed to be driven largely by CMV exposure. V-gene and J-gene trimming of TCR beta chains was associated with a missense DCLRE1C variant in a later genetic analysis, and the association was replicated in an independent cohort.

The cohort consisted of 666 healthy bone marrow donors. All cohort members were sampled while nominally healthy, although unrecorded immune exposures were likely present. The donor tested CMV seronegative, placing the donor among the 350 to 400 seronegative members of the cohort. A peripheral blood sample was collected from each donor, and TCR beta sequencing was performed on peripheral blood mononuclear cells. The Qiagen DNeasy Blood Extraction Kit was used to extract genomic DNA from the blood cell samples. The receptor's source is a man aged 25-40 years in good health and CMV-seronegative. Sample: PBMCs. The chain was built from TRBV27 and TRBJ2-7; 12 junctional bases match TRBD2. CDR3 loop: CASSPPSGRAHEQYF. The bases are TGTGCCAGCAGTCCACCTAGCGGGAGGGCCCACGAGCAGTACTTC.